The 5 T cell receptor beta chains below all came from one sample that was sequenced in a study of blood T cell repertoires in COVID-19. Clones were sequenced by immunoSEQ multiplex PCR, and TCRdb holds only the in-frame ones, with some missing. The repertoire has hundreds of thousands of clones, around 87% of them found once; the top ten carry roughly 1.6%. The sample comprised peripheral blood. These receptor sequences come from a woman aged 40 to 50 who had recovered from COVID-19.

This clone has only one observation. This rearrangement joins TRBV19 to TRBJ2-7, with 8 bases fitting TRBD1. V lost 8 bases, J lost 6 bases, and 6 bases stayed unmatched. The CDR3 has 12 residues. Germline lookup yields CDR1 LNHDA and CDR2 SQIVND (reference sequence). The CDR3 protein is CASRPQGGEQYF. CDR3 DNA: TGTGCCAGTCGCCCACAGGGGGGCGAGCAGTACTTC.

The chain uses TRBV6-5 and TRBJ1-1, with D unclear. The germline V gene has CDR1 MNHEY and CDR2 SVGAGI. This CDR3 contains 14 residues. V lost 6 bases, J lost 1 base, and 12 bases lay in between. CDR3 region: CASRRVFQNTEAFF. CDR3 in DNA: TGTGCCAGCAGGCGGGTCTTCCAGAACACTGAAGCTTTCTTT.

The V gene is TRBV9, the J gene TRBJ2-3, with D possibly being TRBD1 (6 bases). This CDR3 is built from 13 residues. CDR1 and CDR2 from the germline V gene are SGDLS and YYNGEE. V was shortened by 4 bases and J by 2 bases, with 8 bases between the two germline ends. CDR3 nucleotide sequence: TGTGCCAGCAGCCCAGGGGCCACAGATACGCAGTATTTT. This sequence encodes CASSPGATDTQYF.

The chain combines TRBV11-2 with TRBJ2-3, with 8 bases that match TRBD2. Trimming removed 1 base from V and 2 bases from J; junction bases left unmatched: 11. This CDR3 has 18 amino acids. CDR1 SGHAT and CDR2 FQNNGV come from the germline V gene. CDR3 sequence: CASSLVPGGGGLTDTQYF. The CDR3 nucleotides are TGTGCCAGCAGCTTAGTACCGGGAGGCGGGGGGCTCACAGATACGCAGTATTTT.

The rearrangement links TRBV27 to TRBJ2-2; 10 nucleotides line up with TRBD2. This CDR3 has 16 residues. Germline assignment: CDR1 MNHEY and CDR2 SMNVEV (reference sequence). V lost 3 bases, J lost 0 bases, and 1 base stayed unmatched. Here the CDR3 reads CASSFLAGANTGELFF. In DNA, the CDR3 is TGTGCCAGCAGTTTCCTAGCGGGGGCGAACACCGGGGAGCTGTTTTTT.